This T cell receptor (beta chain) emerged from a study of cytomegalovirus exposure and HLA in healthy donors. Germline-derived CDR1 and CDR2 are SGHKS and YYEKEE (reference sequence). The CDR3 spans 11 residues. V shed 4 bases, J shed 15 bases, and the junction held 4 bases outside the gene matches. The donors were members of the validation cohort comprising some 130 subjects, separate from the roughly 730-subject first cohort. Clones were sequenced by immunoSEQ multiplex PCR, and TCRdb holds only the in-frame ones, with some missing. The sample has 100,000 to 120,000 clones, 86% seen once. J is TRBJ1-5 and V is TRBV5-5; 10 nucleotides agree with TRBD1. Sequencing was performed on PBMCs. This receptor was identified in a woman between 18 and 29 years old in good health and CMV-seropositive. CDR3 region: CASSPRDRGHF. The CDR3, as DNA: TGTGCCAGCAGCCCCAGGGACAGGGGGCATTTT.